These T cell receptor beta chains were read from a single sample in a study of vaccination effects on CD4 cells after COVID-19. The method was immunoSEQ multiplex PCR; TCRdb's version includes in-frame clones alone and lacks a portion of them. The sample contains 14,000 or so clones, about 80% of which appear only once. No cognate antigen is known for these TCRs. This specimen consisted of CD4+ T cells from PBMCs cultured with HCoV-229E spike peptides, obtained before COVID-19 vaccination. Every receptor here comes from a human donor who received a COVID-19 vaccine. The CDR3 runs from the conserved cysteine through the conserved F or W. The D gene is left open where the match is weak. A row's size may be missing; if present it is once, few, many or a size class.

. | TRBD2 | TRBJ2-1 | TRBV19 | TGTGCCAGTAGTACAGGACTAGCGGGAATTCAGTTCTTC | CASSTGLAGIQFF
large | . | TRBJ2-5 | TRBV5-1 | TGCGCCAGCAGCTTTGGCAGGGGAATCGAGACCCAGTACTTC | CASSFGRGIETQYF
few | . | TRBJ2-3 | TRBV5-5 | TGTGCCAGCAGCACCGGCACAGATACGCAGTATTTT | CASSTGTDTQYF
. | . | TRBJ2-2 | TRBV19 | TGTGCCAGTGAAATGGGATTGGGGCCGAAGAACACCGGGGAGCTGTTTTTT | CASEMGLGPKNTGELFF
. | . | TRBJ1-2 | TRBV5-1 | TGCGCCAGCAGCCTTCCTAAGGGGACCCTAAGAAGCTATGGCTACACCTTC | CASSLPKGTLRSYGYTF
few | TRBD1 | TRBJ2-2 | TRBV19 | TGTGCCAGTAGTATAGACGACACAGGGGAAAGCACCGGGGAGCTGTTTTTT | CASSIDDTGESTGELFF
. | TRBD1 | TRBJ1-5 | TRBV19 | TGTGCCAGTAGTTCCGCCGGGACAGGGGTCAGTCAGCCCCAGCATTTT | CASSSAGTGVSQPQHF
. | TRBD1 | TRBJ1-2 | TRBV6-2/TRBV6-3 | TGTGCCAGCAGTTACTCCTGGACAGGGGAAGCTAATGGCTACACCTTC | CASSYSWTGEANGYTF
. | . | TRBJ2-3 | TRBV4-1 | TGCGCCAGCAACAGGGAGGGGGCCGCCAAATACACAGATACGCAGTATTTT | CASNREGAAKYTDTQYF
. | . | TRBJ2-1 | TRBV30 | TGTGCCTGGAGCCCCTCCTACAATGAGCAGTTCTTC | CAWSPSYNEQFF
. | . | TRBJ1-1 | TRBV6-5 | TGTGCCAGCAGTTACTCCCACCCGGCAGGGAGTACTGAAGCTTTCTTT | CASSYSHPAGSTEAFF
. | . | TRBJ2-7 | TRBV4-1 | TGCGCCAGCAGCCCATCCGGGACTCCCGTCTACGAGCAGTACTTC | CASSPSGTPVYEQYF
. | . | TRBJ2-6 | TRBV21-1 | TGTGCCAGCAGCCCAGAGGGGGGAGTATTTGGGGCCAACGTCCTGACTTTC | CASSPEGGVFGANVLTF
. | . | TRBJ2-2 | TRBV5-1 | TGCGCCAGCAGCTGGGTCTCAGGGTTCACCGGGGAGCTGTTTTTT | CASSWVSGFTGELFF
. | . | TRBJ2-6 | TRBV15 | TGTGCCACCAGCAATGGGGACTCTGGGGCCAACGTCCTGACTTTC | CATSNGDSGANVLTF
once | . | TRBJ1-1 | TRBV5-6 | TGTGCCAGCAGCTTGCCCCCGGGGCCGCACACTGAAGCTTTCTTT | CASSLPPGPHTEAFF
. | . | TRBJ2-5 | TRBV28 | TGTGCCAGCAGTTTGAGGGAGGGGGCGGTTATCCAAGAGACCCAGTACTTC | CASSLREGAVIQETQYF
. | TRBD1 | TRBJ1-1 | TRBV7-9 | TGTGCCAGCAGCCCCGGACAGGGATCCACTGAAGCTTTCTTT | CASSPGQGSTEAFF
. | . | TRBJ2-7 | TRBV29-1 | TGCAGCGTGCGGGACAGACGATCCTACGAGCAGTACTTC | CSVRDRRSYEQYF
medium-sized | . | TRBJ2-7 | TRBV19 | TGTGCCACCTCGCTGGGGGCAGGGGCCTACGAGCAGTACTTC | CATSLGAGAYEQYF
once | . | TRBJ2-3 | TRBV20-1 | TGCAGTGCTAGAGCCAAAGATACGCAGTATTTT | CSARAKDTQYF
. | . | TRBJ2-2 | TRBV11-3 | TGTGCCAGCAGCCCCCGGACTCTCACGAACACCGGGGAGCTGTTTTTT | CASSPRTLTNTGELFF